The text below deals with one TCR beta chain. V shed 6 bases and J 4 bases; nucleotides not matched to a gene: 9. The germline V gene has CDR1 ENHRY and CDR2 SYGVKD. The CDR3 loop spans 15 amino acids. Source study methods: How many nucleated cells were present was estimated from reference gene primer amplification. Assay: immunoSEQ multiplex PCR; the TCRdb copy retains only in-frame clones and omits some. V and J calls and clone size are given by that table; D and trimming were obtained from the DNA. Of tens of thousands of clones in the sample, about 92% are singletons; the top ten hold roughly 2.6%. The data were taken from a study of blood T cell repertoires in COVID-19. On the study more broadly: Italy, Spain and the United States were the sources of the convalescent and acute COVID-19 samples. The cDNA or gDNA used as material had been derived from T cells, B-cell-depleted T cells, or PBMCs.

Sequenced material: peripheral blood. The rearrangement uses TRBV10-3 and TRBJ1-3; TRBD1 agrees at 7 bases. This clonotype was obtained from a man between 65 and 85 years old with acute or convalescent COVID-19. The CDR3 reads CAIRNTGAAGNTIYF. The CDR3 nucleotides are TGTGCCATCAGGAACACAGGGGCAGCGGGAAACACCATATATTTT.